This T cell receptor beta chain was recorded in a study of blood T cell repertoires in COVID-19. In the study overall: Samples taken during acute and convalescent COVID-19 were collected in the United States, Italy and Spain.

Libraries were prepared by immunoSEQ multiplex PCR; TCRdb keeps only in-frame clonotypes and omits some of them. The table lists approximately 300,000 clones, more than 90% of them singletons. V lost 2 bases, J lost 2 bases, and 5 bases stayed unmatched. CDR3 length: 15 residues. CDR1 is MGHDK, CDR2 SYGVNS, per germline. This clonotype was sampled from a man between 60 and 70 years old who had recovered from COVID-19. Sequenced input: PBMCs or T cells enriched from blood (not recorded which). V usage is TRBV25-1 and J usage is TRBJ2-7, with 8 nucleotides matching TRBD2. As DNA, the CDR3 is TGTGCCAGCAGTGAACTCCTAGCGGGTACCTACGAGCAGTACTTC. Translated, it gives CASSELLAGTYEQYF.